This T cell receptor beta chain was recovered during a study of preoperative IRX-2 immunotherapy in early breast cancer. The data were produced by immunoSEQ multiplex PCR, yet TCRdb's version contains in-frame clones alone and is incomplete. The sample carries about 67,000 clones, roughly 94% recorded once. Noted treatment: preoperative locoregional IRX-2 cytokine immunotherapy. Samples came from a phase Ib trial of preoperative locoregional IRX-2 cytokine immunotherapy. The CDR3 totals 15 residues. V was clipped by 0 bases and J by 4 bases; unmatched bases: 3. The germline V gene has CDR1 SGHTA and CDR2 FQGNSA.

This sample was gathered from a patient treated with IRX-2 immunotherapy. This sequence joins TRBV7-2 and TRBJ2-7, with TRBD2 matching 10 bases. This clonotype originated in a human donor with breast cancer. DNA of the CDR3: TGTGCCAGCAGCTTAGCCGGGACTAGCGTTTACGAGCAGTACTTC. This encodes CASSLAGTSVYEQYF.